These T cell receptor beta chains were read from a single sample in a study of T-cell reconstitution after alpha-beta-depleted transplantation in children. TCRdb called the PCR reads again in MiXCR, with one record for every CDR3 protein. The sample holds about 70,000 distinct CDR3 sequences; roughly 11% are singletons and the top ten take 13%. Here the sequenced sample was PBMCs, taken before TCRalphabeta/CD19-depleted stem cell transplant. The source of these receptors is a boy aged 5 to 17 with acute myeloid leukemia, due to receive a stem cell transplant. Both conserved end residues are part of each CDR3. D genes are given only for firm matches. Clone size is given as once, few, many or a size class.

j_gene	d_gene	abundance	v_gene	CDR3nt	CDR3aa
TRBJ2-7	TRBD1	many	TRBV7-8	TGTGCCAGCACCGTGGAGGACAGGGGCTTCTACGAGCAGTACTTC	CASTVEDRGFYEQYF
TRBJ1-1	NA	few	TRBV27	TGTGCCAGCAGTAAATTGGGCACTGAAGCTTTCTTT	CASSKLGTEAFF
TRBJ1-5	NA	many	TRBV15	TGTGCCACCAGCAGAGATCTTGGAGGGCATTGGCCCCAGCATTTT	CATSRDLGGHWPQHF
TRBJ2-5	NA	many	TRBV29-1	TGCAGCGCCCGAGGGGGGGCAGAGACCCAGTACTTC	CSARGGAETQYF
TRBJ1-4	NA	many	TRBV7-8	TGTGCCAGCAGCCTACACGGAGGGGAAAAACTGTTTTTT	CASSLHGGEKLFF
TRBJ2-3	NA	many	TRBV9	TGTGCCAGCAGCGTAGGGGCCTCTGCCCAGTATTTT	CASSVGASAQYF
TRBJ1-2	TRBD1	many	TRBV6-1	TGTGCCAGCAGTACCACCAGACAGGGCAGTAGCTATGGCTACACCTTC	CASSTTRQGSSYGYTF
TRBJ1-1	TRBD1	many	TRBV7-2	TGTGCCAGCAGCCTCAGGGGGCGAGGAACTGAAGCTTTCTTT	CASSLRGRGTEAFF
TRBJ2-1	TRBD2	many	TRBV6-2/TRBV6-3	TGTGCCAGCTGGGGTAGCGGGAGAAGTGAGCAGTTCTTC	CASWGSGRSEQFF
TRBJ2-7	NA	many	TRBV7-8	TGTGCCAGCAGCTTAGTGAAGGGGAGCGGCGAGCAGTACTTC	CASSLVKGSGEQYF
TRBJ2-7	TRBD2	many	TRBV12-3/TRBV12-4	TGTGCCAGCAGTTTCGGACTAGCGGGTTACGAGCAGTACTTC	CASSFGLAGYEQYF
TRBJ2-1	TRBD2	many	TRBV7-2	TGTGCCAGCAGCTACGGCCGGGAGCGGGGCAATGAGCAGTTCTTC	CASSYGRERGNEQFF
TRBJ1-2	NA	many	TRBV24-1	TGTGCCACCAGTGAGCCAGGGGTCTATGGCTACACCTTC	CATSEPGVYGYTF
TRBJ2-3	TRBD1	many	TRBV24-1	TGTGCCACCAGTGATTCCCGGGACAGGGGTTGGTGGGATACGCAGTATTTT	CATSDSRDRGWWDTQYF
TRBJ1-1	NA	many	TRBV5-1	TGCGCCAGCAGCTTGGCCGGGATGAACACTGAAGCTTTCTTT	CASSLAGMNTEAFF
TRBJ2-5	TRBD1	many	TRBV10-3	TGTGCCATCAGGGGACAGGGTTCGGAGACCCAGTACTTC	CAIRGQGSETQYF
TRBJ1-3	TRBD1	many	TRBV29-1	TGCAGCGTTGGACGGACAGGGGTTGCTGGAAACACCATATATTTT	CSVGRTGVAGNTIYF
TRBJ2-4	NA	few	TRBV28	TGTGCCAGCAGTTTGACAGAGAAGGGCATTCAGTACTTC	CASSLTEKGIQYF
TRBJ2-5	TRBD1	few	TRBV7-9	TGTGCCAGCAGCGCAGGGGGCTCGTTTCAAGAGACCCAGTACTTC	CASSAGGSFQETQYF
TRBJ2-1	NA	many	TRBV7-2	TGTGCCAGCACCCTATGGAGGCGTCCCTACAATGAGCAGTTCTTC	CASTLWRRPYNEQFF
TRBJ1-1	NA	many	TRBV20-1	TGCAGTGCTAGGTTGAACACTGAAGCTTTCTTT	CSARLNTEAFF
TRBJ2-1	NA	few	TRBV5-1	TGCGCCAGCAGCTTGGTGCAGGGGACCCACAATGAGCAGTTCTTC	CASSLVQGTHNEQFF
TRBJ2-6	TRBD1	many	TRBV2	TGTGCCAGCAGCGACAGGGCTGGGGCCAACGTCCTGACTTTC	CASSDRAGANVLTF
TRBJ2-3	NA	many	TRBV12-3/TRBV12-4	TGTGCCAGCACCCCAAGGTGGGGCGGCACAGATACGCAGTATTTT	CASTPRWGGTDTQYF
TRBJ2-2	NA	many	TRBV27	TGTGCCAGCAGTTTAGTCGGGGGGCCCTCCCCCGGGGAGCTGTTTTTT	CASSLVGGPSPGELFF
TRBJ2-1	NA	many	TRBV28	TGTGCCAGCAAAACAGGGACGGGCAATGAGCAGTTCTTC	CASKTGTGNEQFF
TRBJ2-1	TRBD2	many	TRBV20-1	TGCAGTGCTAGGATGCTAGCGGGATTCTACAATGAGCAGTTCTTC	CSARMLAGFYNEQFF
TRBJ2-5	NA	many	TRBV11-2	TGTGCCAGCAGCCTCCAAGGGACCCAGTACTTC	CASSLQGTQYF
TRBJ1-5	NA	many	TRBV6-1	TGTGCCAGCAGTGACCGGGGGGGCAATCAGCCCCAGCATTTT	CASSDRGGNQPQHF
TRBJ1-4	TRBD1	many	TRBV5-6	TGTGCCAGCAGCTTGGGCGGACAGGGAACTAATGAAAAACTGTTTTTT	CASSLGGQGTNEKLFF
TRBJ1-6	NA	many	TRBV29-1	TGCAGCGTTCGTAACAGGGTGGTGCGGTCACCCCTCCACTTT	CSVRNRVVRSPLHF